Sequencing of this T cell receptor (beta chain) was carried out in a study of cytomegalovirus exposure and HLA in healthy donors (TCRdb year 2017). Regarding the complete study: An earlier analysis of approximately 590 of the donors reported roughly 300 Gb of sequence data and about 100 million unique TCR beta sequences from roughly 180 million T cells. Roughly 300 gigabases of sequencing data and around 88 million unique TCR sequences made up an early release that covered under 750 HLA-typed donors. The genetic ancestry cluster associated with self-reported Caucasian donors included 81% of the approximately 430 genotyped donors. The study aimed to test whether signatures of past pathogen exposure could be identified by cataloging public T cell receptors. Using immunosequencing, the study profiled T cell repertoires from fewer than 700 subjects and related those repertoires to cytomegalovirus serostatus. Along with the roughly 610-subject first cohort, a separate validation cohort of 120 different subjects was used. High-throughput TCR immunosequencing, statistical association of individual TCRs with disease status, and machine learning were combined to predict cytomegalovirus infection status. To study patterns of TCR occurrence, a later analysis re-analyzed previously published TCR beta repertoires from hundreds of donors and added high-resolution HLA genotyping. Rather than drawing on any new phenotypic data, the later analysis identified candidate immune exposures from TCR beta sequences and the way those sequences occurred across donors. In an earlier analysis of a few hundred of the donors, high-throughput TCR beta sequencing was used to judge whether each TCR beta V gene segment behaved as functional or pseudogenic. Donor age, sex, ethnicity and CMV serostatus were collected together with the repertoire data. A later genetic analysis took genome-wide SNP genotypes for about three fifths of the roughly 670 donors and used that subset as a discovery cohort. Every repertoire in the discovery cohort had been generated on one and the same sequencing platform. Class I and class II HLA loci were covered by the typing at four-digit resolution. The number of donors typed differed by locus, with about 629-630 for A, B, C, DRB1 and DQB1, roughly 520 for DQA1, about 610 for DPA1, and some 470 for DPB1. Roughly 5 DR-DQ haplotypes were handled as single units for association and clustering, since linkage in the cohort was strong. Among 398 genotyped donors of the cohort, an average of approximately 230,000 unique TCR beta nucleotide sequences were sequenced per donor, around 18% of them non-productive. General findings and caveats noted by the study authors: Compared with the approximately 670-donor mean, donors in an Asian-associated ancestry cluster had fewer N-insertions in productive TCRs, according to a later genetic analysis. In a later analysis, the rate of TCR association differed among HLA loci, with DRB1 alleles having the most associated TCRs and HLA-C alleles having the fewest. A further reported finding was that TCR beta sequences accurately predicted the HLA-A and HLA-B alleles for most subjects in the first cohort. The authors suggested that the approach could potentially be generalized to other disease states and immunological phenotypes. The classifier was reported to diagnose cytomegalovirus status with high specificity and sensitivity in both the original and validation cohorts. Because counts were too low, roughly 17 rarely observed V segments, including chromosome 9 orphons, were left out of the earlier analysis of a few hundred of the donors. Because some donors lacked HLA typing at each locus, the association tests relied only on the typed subset. The study listed 170 or so TCR beta chains as associated with cytomegalovirus. Because the 87-base-pair reads could not distinguish some IMGT-functional V segments, including TRBV6-2 and TRBV6-3, those segments were excluded. In a later analysis, several top co-occurrence clusters were reported to appear linked to parvovirus B19, influenza, CMV and Epstein-Barr virus. Assigning TCR associations to individual alleles was difficult when HLA alleles, especially DR and DQ, strongly co-occurred. Presence/absence analyses assumed roughly uniform sequencing depth across donors, an assumption that may not hold. Correlated functional status among segregating V segments might be attributable to linkage disequilibrium, but an unknown experimental factor could not be ruled out. A later analysis associated approximately 17,000 TCR beta sequences with specific HLA alleles at a false discovery rate of 0.05. In an earlier analysis of approximately 590 of the donors, most TCR beta V segments were observed in productive rearrangements about 87% or about 30% of the time, broadly matching IMGT annotations. Most CMV-associated TCR beta chains appeared to be HLA-restricted in a later analysis, and the HLA associations seemed to be driven largely by CMV exposure. In vitro tests confirmed that a few of the cytomegalovirus-associated TCR beta chains recognize cytomegalovirus antigens. A cluster of highly shared sequence variants was judged likely to represent a technical artifact of the sequencing pipeline. Immune exposure information for the cohort was limited to CMV serostatus. In this cohort, only TCR beta chains were sequenced, and detectable features were limited by the absence of alpha or paired-chain data. In a later genetic analysis, a missense DCLRE1C variant was associated with V-gene and J-gene trimming of TCR beta chains, and the association was replicated in an independent cohort. Most TCR sequences were observed very rarely across donors, whereas some public TCRs were present in many individuals. In a later analysis, HLA-associated TCR beta chains showed more clonal expansion and lower generation probabilities than non-associated chains that were equally common.

The germline V gene yields KGHSH for CDR1 and LQKENI for CDR2. Germline trimming: 4 bases from V, 4 bases from J; junction bases outside gene matches: 9. The CDR3 runs 16 amino acids, cysteine and phenylalanine included. Only the CDR3 region is kept as DNA, spanning 48 bases read in frame from base 1. Library generation was performed with the immunoSEQ multiplex PCR assay. For the multiplex PCR, a mixture combining 60 forward primers for TCR Vbeta segments and 13 reverse primers for TCR Jbeta segments was used. Amplification of the CDR3 region of rearranged TCR beta genes was performed with a multiplex PCR assay on genomic DNA. On the Illumina HiSeq System, the amplified TCR beta libraries were sequenced as 87-base-pair reads. Under the source paper's analysis protocol: In a later analysis, tens of millions of unique TCR beta chains were counted across the 500 to 850 repertoires, and about 10 million of these chains were shared by at least two donors. A nearest-neighbor algorithm error-corrected the raw reads and collapsed the reads into unique sequences, merging closely related sequences to remove PCR and sequencing errors. V, D and J gene segments were assigned by aligning CDR3 sequences to IMGT reference sequences. For a sequence to be retained, a match of at least six nucleotides to both a V gene segment and a J gene segment was required. A rearrangement counted as productive if the CDR3 had no stop codons and remained in frame with V and J, and every other rearrangement counted as non-productive. Following IMGT convention, CDR3 was defined as the stretch from the second conserved V-encoded cysteine to the conserved J-encoded phenylalanine. The earlier analysis of fewer than 700 of the donors excluded sequences that lacked an unambiguous match to a single V gene segment. An earlier analysis of fewer than 750 of the donors called V segments functional above 56.7% productive rearrangements and segregating when the between-donor standard deviation exceeded 5%. A statistical classification framework was developed to diagnose cytomegalovirus status using the catalog of TCR beta chain sequences. A later analysis assigned V and J genes by comparing TCR nucleotide sequences with IMGT/GENE-DB human TR gene sequences. Using the TCRdist pipeline, a later analysis assigned CDR3 sequences along with most-parsimonious VDJ recombination scenarios. A later analysis defined each TCR beta chain by its CDR3 amino acid sequence plus V-gene family, and excluded reads lacking a unique V-gene family. To address suspected cross-contamination and a sequencing artifact, a later analysis removed roughly 580 highly shared, low-generation-probability nucleotide sequences. A later analysis calculated a clonal expansion index for each public chain from normalized within-repertoire ranks of inferred template counts. In a later analysis, generation probabilities were computed using a VDJ recombination model fitted to out-of-frame rearrangements, and the results were checked against IGoR. Hypergeometric tests were used in a later analysis to score TCR-TCR, TCR-HLA and TCR-CMV co-occurrence, with a repertoire-size bias correction applied to the TCR pairs. A later analysis estimated false discovery rates by permuting HLA or CMV assignments 20 times. A later analysis grouped co-occurring TCRs with DBSCAN, adding TCRdist sequence similarity when clustering within HLA-allele-positive subsets. For co-occurrence clustering, repertoires with fewer than 30,000 or more than 120,000 public chains were excluded, along with 4 to 6 repertoires with anomalous nucleotide sharing. Imported from immuneACCESS, the table was reduced by TCRdb to in-frame sequences with V and J called. These copies leave out some clones; in studies compared against another copy, an unresolved V gene accounts for under half, and the cause of the remainder is not known. V and J calls and clone size are given by that table; D and trimming were obtained from the DNA. The sample table lists 150,000 to 200,000 clones, approximately 80% of them with a count of one. The top ten clones comprise roughly 9% of the sample.

The cohort comprised several hundred healthy bone marrow donors. Cohort members were all nominally healthy when sampled, although unrecorded immune exposures were likely present. The donor was CMV seropositive and was included in the group of 250 to 300 seropositive cohort members. A peripheral blood sample was collected from each donor, and TCR beta sequencing was performed on peripheral blood mononuclear cells. The Qiagen DNeasy Blood Extraction Kit was used to extract genomic DNA from the blood cell samples. With regard to this clone: Its antigen is currently not known. No quality values exist for individual bases; no much larger clone is one base distant.

Here the chain combines TRBV18 and TRBJ1-1, with 10 junctional bases fitting TRBD1. The TCR sequence derives from a man younger than 35 in good health and CMV-seropositive. The material sequenced was PBMCs. The CDR3 amino acid sequence is: CASSLGTGVTGTEAFF. DNA sequence: TGTGCCAGCTCACTGGGGACAGGGGTTACGGGCACTGAAGCTTTCTTT.